This T cell receptor beta chain came from a study of OX40 agonist ivuxolimab in advanced cancers. Study information: At 0.01 to 10 mg/kg, ivuxolimab was administered intravenously to patients every 2 weeks.

The length of the CDR3 is 14 residues. V trimming: 4 bases; J trimming: 8 bases; junction bases outside the gene matches: 10. The germline CDR1 and CDR2 sequences are SNHLY and FYNNEI. The protocol was immunoSEQ multiplex PCR, while the TCRdb copy is restricted to in-frame clones and leaves out a portion. The repertoire holds about 68,000 clones, roughly 82% seen once, with 6.9% in the top ten. The chain employs TRBV2 and TRBJ1-2; 7 nucleotides align to TRBD1. The TCR sequence derives from an adult with an advanced solid tumor such as melanoma, head and neck, liver or kidney cancer. This material consisted of CD4+ or CD8+ T cells sorted from blood, taken in a trial of the OX40 agonist ivuxolimab. The CDR3 sequence: CASSVQTGLGGYTF. The CDR3 coding sequence is TGTGCCAGCAGTGTACAGACAGGGCTCGGGGGCTACACCTTC.